This passage covers 25 T cell receptor beta chains from one sample sequenced in a study of CD8 T cells in ankylosing spondylitis. One entry per CDR3 protein, called by TCRdb with MiXCR from the 5' RACE reads. The sample carries 110,000 to 150,000 distinct CDR3 sequences, roughly 8.8% recorded once. What was sequenced was synovial fluid, either unsorted or a sorted T cell fraction (not recorded which). Receptors were obtained from a male donor with ankylosing spondylitis.

This chain uses TRBV4-1 with TRBJ2-5; maybe TRBD2 (5 bases). Germline lookup yields CDR1 MGHRA and CDR2 YSYEKL. This CDR3 is built from 18 residues. With 1 base removed from V and 1 base from J, the gap between germline ends came to 19 bases. For the CDR3, the DNA is TGCGCCAGCAGCCAAGCAATTATTTCGGTGGGAGTCCAAGAGACCCAGTACTTC. Translating gives CASSQAIISVGVQETQYF.

By sample share, this clonotype is medium-sized. CDR3 DNA sequence: TGTGCCAGCAGCGCCCGGACAGGGGCGAGACAGCCCCAGCATTTT. As protein: CASSARTGARQPQHF. This sequence joins TRBV7-2 and TRBJ1-5; the match to TRBD1 covers 9 bases. Germline trimming cut 5 bases from V and 7 bases from J; bases unmatched to any gene: 9. CDR3 length: 15 residues. In germline, CDR1 is SGHTA, CDR2 FQGNSA.

Only a few counts were recorded for this clonotype. V gene TRBV6-2 or TRBV6-3 combines with J gene TRBJ2-1; D perhaps matches TRBD2 (5 bases). The CDR3 loop spans 15 amino acids. The germline V gene has CDR1 MNHEY and CDR2 SVGEGT. Trimming left V 5 bases short and J 0 bases short, with 11 bases between. The CDR3 region is CASSGSWDSYNEQFF. For the CDR3, the DNA is TGTGCCAGCAGTGGGAGTTGGGACTCCTACAATGAGCAGTTCTTC.

CDR3: CASSQSPFSSTDTQYF. CDR3 sequence (DNA): TGTGCCAGCAGCCAATCTCCATTCTCTAGCACAGATACGCAGTATTTT. This chain joins TRBV14 and TRBJ2-3; no clear D. The V end was cut by 2 bases, the J end by 0 bases, with 12 bases between. This CDR3 spans 16 amino acids. Germline V gives CDR1 SGHDN, CDR2 FVKESK.

This clonotype was counted between two and nine times. This sequence joins TRBV6-2 or TRBV6-3 and TRBJ1-2; possibly TRBD1 for D (6 bases). Germline V gene lookup returns CDR1 MNHEY and CDR2 SVGEGT. The V end was cut by 2 bases, the J end by 4 bases, with 17 bases between. This CDR3 has 16 amino acids. Here the CDR3 DNA reads TGTGCCAGCAGTTACGTGACAGGATCGGCGGTCTATGGCTACACCTTC. Amino acid sequence: CASSYVTGSAVYGYTF.

This clonotype has more than one count but fewer than ten. The rearrangement joins TRBV10-3 to TRBJ2-5, with 7 bases fitting TRBD2. Germline values: CDR1 ENHRY, CDR2 SYGVKD. With 2 bases clipped from V and 1 base from J, the junction kept 7 bases outside the gene matches. The CDR3 loop spans 16 amino acids. DNA of the CDR3: TGTGCCATCAGTGAGGGGAAGCGGGGACTCCAAGAGACCCAGTACTTC. Translating gives CAISEGKRGLQETQYF.

This clonotype was seen a handful of times. V and J are TRBV7-2 and TRBJ2-7; D is possibly TRBD2 (5 bases). Per germline, CDR1 SGHTA and CDR2 FQGNSA. The ends were cut back, 1 base at V and 3 bases at J, with 10 bases in the middle. The CDR3 is made up of 14 amino acids. This chain's CDR3 is CASSLGLSRYEQYF. CDR3 coding DNA: TGTGCCAGCAGCTTAGGACTATCTCGCTACGAGCAGTACTTC. The entire variable domain, with the rest obtained from reference TRBV7-2 and TRBJ2-7, is as follows: GAGVSQSPSNKVTEKGKDVELRCDPISGHTALYWYRQSLGQGLEFLIYFQGNSAPDKSGLPSDRFSAERTGGSVSTLTIQRTQQEDSAVYLCASSLGLSRYEQYFGPGTRLTVT.

This clonotype was detected many times. The chain has TRBV6-5 and TRBJ1-2, with a possible D match to TRBD1 (5 bases). This CDR3 has 12 residues. The V and J ends lost 4 bases and 7 bases respectively, with 10 bases between them. The germline V gene encodes CDR1 MNHEY and CDR2 SVGAGI. The CDR3 DNA sequence: TGTGCCAGCAGTTTATGGGGGGGTGGCTACACCTTC. Its translation: CASSLWGGGYTF.

The chain carries TRBV4-2 and TRBJ1-1; TRBD1 is a possible D gene (5 bases). The germline V and J ends were trimmed by 2 bases and 10 bases, with 14 bases remaining between them. CDR3 length: 13 residues. Germline V lookup: CDR1 LGHNA, CDR2 YNFKEQ. DNA for the CDR3: TGTGCCAGCAGCCAACGGGGGTTAGGGGTAGCTTTCTTT. As protein: CASSQRGLGVAFF.

This clonotype was seen at least ten times. V usage is TRBV28 and J usage is TRBJ1-3; D uncertain. The germline gives CDR1 MDHEN, CDR2 SYDVKM. V was cut by 6 bases and J by 0 bases, with 6 bases left in between. The CDR3 extends over 13 amino acids. The CDR3: CASRTSSGNTIYF. In DNA, the CDR3 is TGTGCCAGCAGGACAAGCTCTGGAAACACCATATATTTT. Full variable domain (outside the CDR3, taken from reference TRBV28 and TRBJ1-3): DVKVTQSSRYLVKRTGEKVFLECVQDMDHENMFWYRQDPGLGLRLIYFSYDVKMKEKGDIPEGYSVSREKKERFSLILESASTNQTSMYLCASRTSSGNTIYFGEGSWLTVV.

This clonotype was seen repeatedly, ten times or more. The chain is built from TRBV20-1 and TRBJ1-1; D uncertain. Deletions cut 1 base from V and 5 bases from J, with 11 bases between. The CDR3 has 13 amino acids. Germline V CDR1 and CDR2: DFQATT, SNEGSKA (reference sequence). The DNA of the CDR3 is TGCAGTGCTAGAGCGTCCCGGTGGACTGAAGCTTTCTTT. This sequence encodes CSARASRWTEAFF.

This clonotype was seen more than once but under ten times. The gene calls are TRBV2 and TRBJ1-2; weak D call: TRBD1 (5 bases). Germline-derived CDR1 and CDR2 are SNHLY and FYNNEI. The CDR3 is 14 residues long. Between the trimmed V and J ends, which lost 7 bases and 5 bases, there was a span of 17 bases. This CDR3 reads CASNSGWISYGYTF. CDR3 bases: TGTGCCAGCAACTCAGGGTGGATTTCTTATGGCTACACCTTC.

This chain links TRBV15 with TRBJ2-3; the D gene could be TRBD1 or TRBD2 (5 bases each). The V and J ends lost 0 bases and 8 bases respectively, with 15 bases between them. CDR3 length equals 15 residues. Germline V gene data show CDR1 as LNHNV and CDR2 as YYDKDF (reference sequence). For the CDR3, the DNA is TGTGCCACCAGCAGAGATGGGACCGAGCGGAGTACGCAGTATTTT. It translates to CATSRDGTERSTQYF.

The chain employs TRBV7-2 and TRBJ1-4; 9 bases align to TRBD1. After removal of 2 bases from V and 11 bases from J, the junction contained 9 bases not matched to a gene. CDR3 length equals 15 residues. In germline, CDR1 is SGHTA, CDR2 FQGNSA. CDR3: CASSLTGTGSGKLFF. The CDR3, as DNA: TGTGCCAGCAGCTTAACCGGGACAGGGTCAGGGAAACTGTTTTTT.

This clonotype was observed at least ten times. Sequence at one end of the junction differs from germline and may be a read error. The chain carries TRBV7-8 and TRBJ2-7; D uncertain. The CDR3 is 14 amino acids. CDR1 and CDR2 from the germline V gene are SGHVS and FQNEAQ. CDR3 DNA: TGTGCCAGCAGTATAGAAGGGAAATCCTACAAGCAGTACTTC. Protein: CASSIEGKSYKQYF. Full variable domain (missing parts from reference TRBV7-8 and TRBJ2-7): GAGVSQSPRYKVAKRGQDVALRCDPISGHVSLFWYQQALGQGPEFLTYFQNEAQLDKSGLPSDRFFAERPEGSVSTLKIQRTQQEDSAVYLCASSIEGKSYKQYFGPGTRLTVT.

This clonotype turned up a few times. This chain joins TRBV20-1 and TRBJ1-1; TRBD1 might be the D (6 bases). This CDR3 contains 15 residues. Trimming left V 0 bases short and J 1 base short, with 12 bases between. Germline V gene sequence: CDR1 DFQATT, CDR2 SNEGSKA (reference sequence). CDR3 residues: CSAREARGWNTEAFF. Written as DNA, the CDR3 is TGCAGTGCTAGAGAGGCCAGGGGATGGAACACTGAAGCTTTCTTT.

This clonotype was picked up many times. V and J are TRBV2 and TRBJ1-6; TRBD1 aligns across 9 bases. J was trimmed by 7 bases and V by 6 bases; bases with no gene match: 7. In germline, CDR1 is SNHLY, CDR2 FYNNEI. The CDR3 runs 15 residues. This chain's CDR3 is CASRQWDRVNSPLHF. The DNA for the CDR3 is TGTGCCAGCAGACAATGGGACAGGGTCAATTCACCCCTCCACTTT.

This clonotype has more than one count but fewer than ten. The CDR3 protein is CASSRYNTEAFF. CDR3 nucleotide sequence: TGTGCCAGCAGCCGATACAACACTGAAGCTTTCTTT. J is TRBJ1-1 and V is TRBV7-2; unclear D gene. The V gene's germline CDR1 is SGHTA and CDR2 FQGNSA. The CDR3 runs 12 residues. The V end lost 5 bases, the J end lost 2 bases, and 6 bases lay between the germline ends.

This clonotype has ten or more counts. J is TRBJ2-2 and V is TRBV2; 8 bases agree with TRBD2. The length of the CDR3 is 14 residues. Germline assignment: CDR1 SNHLY and CDR2 FYNNEI. V shed 7 bases, J shed 7 bases, and the junction held 8 bases outside the gene matches. CDR3 bases: TGTGCCAGCACCCCGGGACTAGGAGTCGGGGAGCTGTTTTTT. Protein product: CASTPGLGVGELFF.

This clonotype was counted between two and nine times. The chain has TRBV12-5 and TRBJ1-2; D not resolved. The V end was cut by 6 bases, the J end by 1 base, with 12 bases between. This CDR3 has 14 amino acids. Germline loops: CDR1 LGHNT, CDR2 FRNRAP. CDR3 sequence (DNA): TGTGCTAGTGGCCTTTTGGGGAATAACTATGGCTACACCTTC. It translates to CASGLLGNNYGYTF.

This clonotype showed up just a few times. The chain uses TRBV28 and TRBJ2-7; D is uncertain. In germline, CDR1 is MDHEN, CDR2 SYDVKM. The V and J ends lost 1 base and 2 bases respectively, with 15 bases between them. This CDR3 spans 16 amino acids. In nucleotides, the CDR3 is TGTGCCAGCAGTTTATCCCCGGGCCCAGGCCCCTACGAGCAGTACTTC. This encodes CASSLSPGPGPYEQYF.

This chain uses TRBV5-4 with TRBJ1-2; D possibly corresponds to TRBD1 (5 bases). Between the trimmed V and J ends, which lost 0 bases and 7 bases, there was a span of 16 bases. This CDR3 contains 15 residues. The V gene's germline CDR1 is SGHNT and CDR2 YYREEE (reference sequence). CDR3: CASSLGGTLATGYTF. For the CDR3, the DNA is TGTGCCAGCAGCTTGGGAGGGACTTTAGCCACTGGCTACACCTTC.

The V gene is TRBV20-1, the J gene TRBJ1-2; 8 bases are shared with TRBD1. Unmatched junction bases numbered 5, after V lost 7 bases and J lost 4 bases. The V gene's germline CDR1 is DFQATT and CDR2 SNEGSKA (reference sequence). There are 12 residues in the CDR3. The CDR3 sequence: CSVGTGGYGYTF. The CDR3 bases are TGCAGTGTCGGCACAGGGGGCTATGGCTACACCTTC.

V is TRBV3-1 and J is TRBJ1-1; the D gene is possibly TRBD1 (6 bases). The CDR3 length is 12 residues. CDR1 and CDR2 from the germline V gene are LGHDT and YNNKEL (reference sequence). V dropped 9 bases and J dropped 6 bases, with 14 bases sitting between them. CDR3 DNA: TGTGCCAGTACAGGGATCGGGGCTGAAGCTTTCTTT. Its translation: CASTGIGAEAFF.

At least ten counts were recorded for this clonotype. The gene calls are TRBV20-1 and TRBJ1-1; D not resolved. Germline V gene data show CDR1 as DFQATT and CDR2 as SNEGSKA (reference sequence). The CDR3 spans 12 residues. Between the trimmed V and J ends, which lost 6 bases and 12 bases, there was a span of 20 bases. DNA for the CDR3: TGCAGTGCGCTAGCAAATACCGGATGGACTTTCTTT. It yields the protein CSALANTGWTFF.